This T cell receptor beta chain was found in a study of shared clonotypes between healthy human individuals. Donors included only healthy HIV-negative adults lacking recent acute infections or vaccinations. Roughly 84 million PBMCs served as the genomic DNA source for unsorted samples. Bulk PBMC genomic DNA spanned ten immunoSEQ deep plates. The method was immunoSEQ multiplex PCR; TCRdb's version includes in-frame clones alone and lacks a portion of them. The data show about 530,000 clones, 75% to 80% seen once. Sequenced material: PBMCs. The TCR was taken from a woman in her 40s in good health. Some clones in this sample may be carry-over from other donors' samples.

The CDR3 loop reads CAISDRGPRYEQYF. DNA of the CDR3: TGTGCCATCAGTGACCGGGGCCCCAGGTACGAGCAGTACTTC. This rearrangement joins TRBV10-3 to TRBJ2-7; D is perhaps TRBD1 or TRBD2 (5 bases each). V lost 3 bases and J 4 bases, leaving 13 bases between the germline ends. Germline V lookup: CDR1 ENHRY, CDR2 SYGVKD. The CDR3 is made up of 14 amino acids.